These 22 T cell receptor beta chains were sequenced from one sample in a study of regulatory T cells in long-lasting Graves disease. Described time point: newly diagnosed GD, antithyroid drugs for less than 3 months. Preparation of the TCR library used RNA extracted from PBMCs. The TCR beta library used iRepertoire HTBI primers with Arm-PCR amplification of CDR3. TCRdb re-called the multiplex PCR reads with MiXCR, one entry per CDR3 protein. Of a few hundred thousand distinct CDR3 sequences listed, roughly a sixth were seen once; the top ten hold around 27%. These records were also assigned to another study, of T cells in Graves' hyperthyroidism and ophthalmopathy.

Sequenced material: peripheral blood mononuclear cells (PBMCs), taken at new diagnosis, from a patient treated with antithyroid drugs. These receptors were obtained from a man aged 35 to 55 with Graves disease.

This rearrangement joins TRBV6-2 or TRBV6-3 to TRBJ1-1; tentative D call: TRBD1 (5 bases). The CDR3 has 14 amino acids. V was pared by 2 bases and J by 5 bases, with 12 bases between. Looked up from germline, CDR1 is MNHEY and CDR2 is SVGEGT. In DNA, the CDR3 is TGTGCCAGCAGTTACCCCGGGACGGGGACTGAAGCTTTCTTT. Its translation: CASSYPGTGTEAFF.

CDR3 protein: CASSPGTGIVYEQYF. CDR3 coding DNA: TGTGCCAGCAGCCCCGGGACAGGGATAGTCTACGAGCAGTACTTC. The chain carries TRBV11-2 and TRBJ2-7; 9 bases map to TRBD1. This CDR3 comprises 15 residues. The V gene's germline CDR1 is SGHAT and CDR2 FQNNGV. After removal of 5 bases from V and 3 bases from J, the junction contained 8 bases not matched to a gene.

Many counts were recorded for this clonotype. DNA for the CDR3: TGTGCCAGCAGTGGAGGCCCGAGGGGAGGCTACACCTTC. Amino acid sequence: CASSGGPRGGYTF. This chain connects TRBV6-2 or TRBV6-3 to TRBJ1-2, with TRBD1 as a possible D gene (5 bases). Germline CDR1 is MNHEY and CDR2 is SVGEGT. The CDR3 runs to 13 residues. Trimming shortened V by 5 bases and J by 8 bases, and 15 bases separated the two germline ends.

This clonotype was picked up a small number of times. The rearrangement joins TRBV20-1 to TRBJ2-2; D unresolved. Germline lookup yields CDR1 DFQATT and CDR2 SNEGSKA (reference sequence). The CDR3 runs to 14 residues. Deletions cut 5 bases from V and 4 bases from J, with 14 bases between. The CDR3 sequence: CSAERPDLTGELFF. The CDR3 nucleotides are TGCAGTGCTGAGAGACCGGACCTCACCGGGGAGCTGTTTTTT.

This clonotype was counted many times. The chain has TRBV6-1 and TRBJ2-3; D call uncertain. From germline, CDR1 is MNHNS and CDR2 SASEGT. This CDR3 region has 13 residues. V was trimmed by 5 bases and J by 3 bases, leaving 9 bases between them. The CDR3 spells CASSIGRTDTQYF. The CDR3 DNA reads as TGTGCCAGCAGTATAGGGCGTACAGATACGCAGTATTTT.

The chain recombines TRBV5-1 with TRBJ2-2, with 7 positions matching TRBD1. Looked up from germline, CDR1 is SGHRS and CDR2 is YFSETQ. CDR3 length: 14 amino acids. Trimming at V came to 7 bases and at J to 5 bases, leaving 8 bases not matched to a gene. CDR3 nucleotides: TGCGCCAGCGGAGACAGGGTCGGAACCGGGGAGCTGTTTTTT. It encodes CASGDRVGTGELFF.

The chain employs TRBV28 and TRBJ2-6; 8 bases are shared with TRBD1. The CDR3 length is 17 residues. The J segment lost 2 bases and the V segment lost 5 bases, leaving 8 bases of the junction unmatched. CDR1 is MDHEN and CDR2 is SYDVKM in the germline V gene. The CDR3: CASSPPGQVTGANVLTF. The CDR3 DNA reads TGTGCCAGCAGTCCGCCGGGACAGGTAACTGGGGCCAACGTCCTGACTTTC.

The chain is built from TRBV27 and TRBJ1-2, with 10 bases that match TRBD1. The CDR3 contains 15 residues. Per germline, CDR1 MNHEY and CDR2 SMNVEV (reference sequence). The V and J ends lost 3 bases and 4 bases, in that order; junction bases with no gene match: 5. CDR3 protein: CASSFGQGVCYGYTF. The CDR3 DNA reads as TGTGCCAGCAGTTTCGGACAGGGGGTTTGCTATGGCTACACCTTC.

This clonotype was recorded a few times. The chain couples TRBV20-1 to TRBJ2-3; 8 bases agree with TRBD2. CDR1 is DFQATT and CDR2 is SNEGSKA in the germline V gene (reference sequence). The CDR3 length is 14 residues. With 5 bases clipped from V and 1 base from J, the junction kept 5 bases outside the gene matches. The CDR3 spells CSAQRGSRTDTQYF. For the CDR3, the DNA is TGCAGTGCTCAGCGGGGGAGTCGCACAGATACGCAGTATTTT.

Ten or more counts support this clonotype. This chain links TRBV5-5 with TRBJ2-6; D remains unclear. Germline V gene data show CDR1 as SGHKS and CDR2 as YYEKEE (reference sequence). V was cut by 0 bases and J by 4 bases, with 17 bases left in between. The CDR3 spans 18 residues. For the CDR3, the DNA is TGTGCCAGCAGCTTGGCCGCTTATCTAGGGTACGGGGCCAACGTCCTGACTTTC. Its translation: CASSLAAYLGYGANVLTF. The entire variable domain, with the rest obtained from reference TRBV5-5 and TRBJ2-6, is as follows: DAGVTQSPTHLIKTRGQQVTLRCSPISGHKSVSWYQQVLGQGPQFIFQYYEKEERGRGNFPDRFSARQFPNYSSELNVNALLLGDSALYLCASSLAAYLGYGANVLTFGAGSRLTVL.

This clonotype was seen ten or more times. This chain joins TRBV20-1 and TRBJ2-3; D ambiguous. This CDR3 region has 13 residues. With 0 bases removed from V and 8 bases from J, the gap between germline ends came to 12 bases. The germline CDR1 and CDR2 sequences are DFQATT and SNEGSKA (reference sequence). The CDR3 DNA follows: TGCAGTGCTAGAGATCGGGCACCCTTTACGCAGTATTTT. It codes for CSARDRAPFTQYF.

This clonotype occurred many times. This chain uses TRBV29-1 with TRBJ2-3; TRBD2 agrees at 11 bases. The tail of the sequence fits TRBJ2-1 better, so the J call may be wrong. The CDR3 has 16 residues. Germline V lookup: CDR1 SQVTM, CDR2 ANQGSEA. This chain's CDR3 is CSVDIAGGGGSGEQFF. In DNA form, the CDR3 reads TGCAGCGTTGATATAGCGGGGGGGGGTGGATCAGGTGAGCAGTTCTTC.

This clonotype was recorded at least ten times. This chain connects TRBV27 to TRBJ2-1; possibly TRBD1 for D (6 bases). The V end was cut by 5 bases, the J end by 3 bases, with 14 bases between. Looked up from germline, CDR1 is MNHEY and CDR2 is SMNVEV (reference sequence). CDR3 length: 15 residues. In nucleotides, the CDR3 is TGTGCCAGCAGTCTCTCGCACAGGGACTACAATGAGCAGTTCTTC. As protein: CASSLSHRDYNEQFF.

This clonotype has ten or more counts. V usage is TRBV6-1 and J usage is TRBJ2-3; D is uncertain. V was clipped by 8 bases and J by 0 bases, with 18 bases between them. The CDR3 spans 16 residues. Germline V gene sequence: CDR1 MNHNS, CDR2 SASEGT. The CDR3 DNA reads TGTGCCAGCGGACCAAGCACGGGCCGGAGCACAGATACGCAGTATTTT. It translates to CASGPSTGRSTDTQYF.

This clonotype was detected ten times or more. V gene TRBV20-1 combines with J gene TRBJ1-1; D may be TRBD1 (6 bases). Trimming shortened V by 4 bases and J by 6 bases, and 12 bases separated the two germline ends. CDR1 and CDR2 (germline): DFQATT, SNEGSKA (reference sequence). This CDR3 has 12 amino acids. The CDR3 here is CSATGARAEAFF. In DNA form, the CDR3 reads TGCAGTGCTACGGGGGCGAGGGCTGAAGCTTTCTTT.

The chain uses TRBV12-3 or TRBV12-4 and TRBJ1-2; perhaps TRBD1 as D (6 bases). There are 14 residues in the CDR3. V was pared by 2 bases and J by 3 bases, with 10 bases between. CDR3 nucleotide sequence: TGTGCCAGCAGTTTAAACAGGGAGCACTATGGCTACACCTTC. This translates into CASSLNREHYGYTF.

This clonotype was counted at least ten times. This CDR3 reads CSVEEGGPDTGELFF. The DNA of the CDR3 is TGCAGCGTTGAAGAAGGGGGCCCGGACACCGGGGAGCTGTTTTTT. The V gene is TRBV29-1, the J gene TRBJ2-2, with 7 nucleotides matching TRBD1. Looked up from germline, CDR1 is SQVTM and CDR2 is ANQGSEA. The V gene end was trimmed by 0 bases and the J gene end by 3 bases; junction bases not matched to a gene: 4. CDR3 length: 15 amino acids.

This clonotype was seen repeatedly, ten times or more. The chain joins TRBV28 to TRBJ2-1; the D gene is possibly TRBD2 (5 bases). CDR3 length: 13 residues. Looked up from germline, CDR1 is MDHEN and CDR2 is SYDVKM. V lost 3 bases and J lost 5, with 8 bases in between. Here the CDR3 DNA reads TGTGCCAGCAGTTTGGACGGGGACAATGAGCAGTTCTTC. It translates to CASSLDGDNEQFF.

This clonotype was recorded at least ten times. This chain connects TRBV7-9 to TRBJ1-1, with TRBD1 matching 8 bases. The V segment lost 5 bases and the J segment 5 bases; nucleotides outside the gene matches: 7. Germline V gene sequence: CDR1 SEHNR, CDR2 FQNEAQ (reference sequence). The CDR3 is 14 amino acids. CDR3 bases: TGTGCCAGCAGCCGGGACAGGTCCACAACTGAAGCTTTCTTT. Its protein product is CASSRDRSTTEAFF.

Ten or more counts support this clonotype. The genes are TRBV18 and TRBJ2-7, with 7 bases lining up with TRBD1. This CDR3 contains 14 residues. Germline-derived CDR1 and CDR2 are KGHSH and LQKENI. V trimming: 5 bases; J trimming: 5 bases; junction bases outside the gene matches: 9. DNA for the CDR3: TGTGCCAGCTCATTACGACAGGGTTTGCACGAGCAGTACTTC. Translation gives CASSLRQGLHEQYF.

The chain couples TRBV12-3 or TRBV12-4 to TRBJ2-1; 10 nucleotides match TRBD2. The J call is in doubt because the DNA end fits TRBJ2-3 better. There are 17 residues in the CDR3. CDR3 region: CASSLRGPSGGGDTQYF. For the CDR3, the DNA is TGTGCCAGCAGTTTGCGGGGCCCAAGCGGGGGGGGGGATACGCAGTATTTT.

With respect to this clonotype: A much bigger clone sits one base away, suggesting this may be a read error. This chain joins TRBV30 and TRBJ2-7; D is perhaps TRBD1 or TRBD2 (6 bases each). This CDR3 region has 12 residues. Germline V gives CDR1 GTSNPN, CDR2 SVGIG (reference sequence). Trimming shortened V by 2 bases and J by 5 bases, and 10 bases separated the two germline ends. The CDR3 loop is CAWSLGGHEQYF. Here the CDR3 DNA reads TGTGCCTGGAGTTTGGGGGGCCACGAGCAGTACTTC.